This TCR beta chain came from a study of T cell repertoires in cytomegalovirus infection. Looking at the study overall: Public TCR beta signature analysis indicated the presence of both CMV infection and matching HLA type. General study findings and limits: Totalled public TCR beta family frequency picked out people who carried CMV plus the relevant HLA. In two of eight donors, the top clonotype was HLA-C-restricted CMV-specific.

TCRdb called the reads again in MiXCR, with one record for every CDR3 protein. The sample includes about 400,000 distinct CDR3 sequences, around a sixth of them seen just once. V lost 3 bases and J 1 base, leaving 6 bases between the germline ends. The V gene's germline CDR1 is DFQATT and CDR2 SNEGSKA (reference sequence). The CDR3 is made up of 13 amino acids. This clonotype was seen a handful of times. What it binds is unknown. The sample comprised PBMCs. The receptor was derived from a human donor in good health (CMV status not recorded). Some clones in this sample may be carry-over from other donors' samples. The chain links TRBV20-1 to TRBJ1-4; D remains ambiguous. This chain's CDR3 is CSARTGTNEKLFF. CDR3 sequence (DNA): TGCAGTGCTAGGACGGGAACTAATGAAAAACTGTTTTTT.